This TCR beta chain was recovered during a study of OX40 agonist ivuxolimab in advanced cancers. Study summary: Patients in dose escalation had liver, melanoma, kidney or head and neck cancers. Prior anti-PD-1, anti-PD-L1 or anti-CTLA-4 therapy was allowed; roughly 40% had some. Study-wide results and caveats: Antigens targeted by the expanded peripheral T cells were not determined.

The ends were cut back, 0 bases at V and 0 bases at J, with 5 bases in the middle. The CDR3 has 13 residues. Germline CDR1 is GTSNPN and CDR2 is SVGIG (reference sequence). Sequencing was performed with immunoSEQ multiplex PCR; in TCRdb, only in-frame clones are kept and a portion is missing. The sample gives around 75,000 clones, 85% to 90% of which show up once; approximately 2.4% is in the top ten. Worth noting for this clone: Its antigen is not known.

This sample comprised CD4+ or CD8+ T cells sorted from blood, obtained in a trial of the OX40 agonist ivuxolimab. The clonotype was recovered from an adult with an advanced solid tumor such as melanoma, head and neck, liver or kidney cancer. The chain uses TRBV30 and TRBJ1-1; no firm D call. CDR3 in DNA: TGTGCCTGGAGTGTAAGCGTGAACACTGAAGCTTTCTTT. Translated: CAWSVSVNTEAFF.